What follows are 7 T cell receptor beta chains derived from one specimen sequenced in a study of cytomegalovirus exposure and HLA in healthy donors. PCR primers comprised 60 Vbeta and 13 Jbeta primers. Using immunoSEQ multiplex PCR, the repertoire was profiled, and TCRdb retains in-frame clones only, with some absent. The sample consists of 90,000 to 120,000 clones, more than 70% of them appearing once. The material sequenced was PBMCs. Every receptor here comes from a man aged 25-45 years in good health and CMV-seronegative.

The genes are TRBV28 and TRBJ1-1, with no clear D. The CDR3 totals 12 residues. Germline lookup yields CDR1 MDHEN and CDR2 SYDVKM. Trimming cost V 5 bases and J 3 bases, with 7 bases left between them. The CDR3 reads CASSMRYTEAFF. CDR3 DNA sequence: TGTGCCAGCAGTATGAGGTACACTGAAGCTTTCTTT.

The chain's CDR3 is CASSESRNQGEAFF. In DNA, the CDR3 is TGCGCCAGCAGTGAGTCGAGGAACCAGGGGGAAGCTTTCTTT. The chain links TRBV10-2 to TRBJ1-1; tentative D call: TRBD1 (6 bases). This CDR3 region has 14 residues. V was shortened by 0 bases and J by 8 bases, with 13 bases between the two germline ends. CDR1 WSHSY and CDR2 SAAADI come from the germline V gene.

V usage is TRBV7-9 and J usage is TRBJ1-6, with D maybe TRBD1 (5 bases). The CDR3 runs 14 residues. The ends were cut back, 5 bases at V and 7 bases at J, with 12 bases in the middle. The germline gives CDR1 SEHNR, CDR2 FQNEAQ (reference sequence). CDR3 loop: CASSAGRENSPLHF. DNA of the CDR3: TGTGCCAGCAGCGCGGGACGGGAAAATTCACCCCTCCACTTT.

In its sample, this clone was seen a few times. V and J are TRBV28 and TRBJ2-7; possibly TRBD2 for D (5 bases). Germline CDR1 and CDR2: MDHEN and SYDVKM. The CDR3 extends over 14 amino acids. V gave up 8 bases and J gave up 2 bases, with 16 bases separating them. The CDR3 reads CASGSFAGTYEQYF. The CDR3 region has the DNA TGTGCCAGCGGGTCCTTTGCGGGCACCTACGAGCAGTACTTC.

This sequence joins TRBV29-1 and TRBJ1-1; no reliable D call. This CDR3 region has 15 residues. In germline, CDR1 is SQVTM, CDR2 ANQGSEA. The ends were cut back, 7 bases at V and 2 bases at J, with 20 bases in the middle. CDR3 DNA sequence: TGCAGCGCCCAGGTTGGGCACCTTCAAAACACTGAAGCTTTCTTT. It yields the protein CSAQVGHLQNTEAFF. The whole variable domain, filled in from reference TRBV29-1 and TRBJ1-1, reads SAVISQKPSRDICQRGTSLTIQCQVDSQVTMMFWYRQQPGQSLTLIATANQGSEATYESGFVIDKFPISRPNLTFSTLTVSNMSPEDSSIYLCSAQVGHLQNTEAFFGQGTRLTVV.

J is TRBJ2-3 and V is TRBV30; 10 bases fit TRBD1. CDR1 is GTSNPN, CDR2 SVGIG, per germline (reference sequence). Trimming cost V 1 base and J 1 base; bases outside gene matches: 5. CDR3 length: 16 residues. As DNA, the CDR3 is TGTGCCTGGAGTGCCCGGGACAGGGGTCGCACAGATACGCAGTATTTT. Its translation: CAWSARDRGRTDTQYF.

The rearrangement uses TRBV30 and TRBJ2-2; TRBD2 aligns across 9 bases. CDR1 and CDR2 from the germline V gene are GTSNPN and SVGIG (reference sequence). Unmatched junction bases numbered 7, after V lost 8 bases and J lost 6 bases. CDR3 length: 13 residues. The CDR3 spells CAGSGSGSGELFF. The CDR3 DNA reads TGTGCCGGTAGCGGGAGCGGGTCCGGGGAGCTGTTTTTT.